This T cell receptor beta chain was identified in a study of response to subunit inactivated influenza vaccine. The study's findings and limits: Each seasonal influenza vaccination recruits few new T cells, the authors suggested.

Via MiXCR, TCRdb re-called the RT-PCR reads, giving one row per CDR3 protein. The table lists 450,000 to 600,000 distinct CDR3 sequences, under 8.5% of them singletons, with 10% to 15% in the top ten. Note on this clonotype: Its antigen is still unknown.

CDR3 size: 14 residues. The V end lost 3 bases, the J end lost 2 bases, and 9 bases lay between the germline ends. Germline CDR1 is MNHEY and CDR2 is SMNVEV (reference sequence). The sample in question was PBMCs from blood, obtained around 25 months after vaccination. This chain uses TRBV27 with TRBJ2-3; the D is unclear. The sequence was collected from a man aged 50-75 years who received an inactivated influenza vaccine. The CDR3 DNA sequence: TGTGCCAGCAGTTTTCACCCCACCACAGATACGCAGTATTTT. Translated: CASSFHPTTDTQYF.